This T cell receptor beta chain derives from a study of regulatory T cells in long-lasting Graves disease. Documented time point: newly diagnosed GD, antithyroid drugs for less than 3 months. RNA isolated from PBMCs was used to make the TCR library. Patients with Graves' disease were diagnosed by American Thyroid Association guidelines. CDR1 is SEHNR, CDR2 FQNEAQ, per germline (reference sequence). The CDR3 has 12 amino acids. This clonotype was seen only once. The junction does not match germline at one end; this may be a read error. Arm-PCR of CDR3 regions with iRepertoire HTBI primers generated TCR beta libraries. One entry per CDR3 protein, called by TCRdb with MiXCR from the multiplex PCR reads. The sample consists of more than 400,000 distinct CDR3 sequences, roughly 15% of them appearing once. These data also featured in a second study, about T cells in Graves' hyperthyroidism and ophthalmopathy. As that report states: The TCR CDR3 first-round RT-PCR relied on the HTBI primer set.

The J gene is TRBJ2-3, the V gene TRBV7-9, with a weak D call TRBD1 (6 bases). The starting material was peripheral blood mononuclear cells (PBMCs), obtained at new diagnosis, from a patient treated with antithyroid drugs. This receptor was identified in a woman in her twenties or thirties with Graves disease. CDR3 loop: CASSLMTGTQYF. CDR3 bases: TGTGCCAGCAGCTTAATGACAGGTACGCAGTATTTT.